Sequencing of this T cell receptor (beta chain) was carried out in a study of blood T cell repertoires in COVID-19. The V end lost 1 base, the J end lost 0 bases, and 4 bases lay between the germline ends. The CDR3 length is 14 residues. Germline V gene lookup returns CDR1 SEHNR and CDR2 FQNEAQ (reference sequence). The assay was immunoSEQ multiplex PCR, and TCRdb's table has in-frame clones only and misses some. Of almost 300,000 clones listed, around 86% are singletons. The sequence came from a man in his 70s with acute or convalescent COVID-19. The sequenced sample was peripheral blood. The chain links TRBV7-9 to TRBJ1-3; D is unclear. The CDR3 nucleotides read TGTGCCAGCAGCTTAGTCAGCTCTGGAAACACCATATATTTT. It yields the protein CASSLVSSGNTIYF.